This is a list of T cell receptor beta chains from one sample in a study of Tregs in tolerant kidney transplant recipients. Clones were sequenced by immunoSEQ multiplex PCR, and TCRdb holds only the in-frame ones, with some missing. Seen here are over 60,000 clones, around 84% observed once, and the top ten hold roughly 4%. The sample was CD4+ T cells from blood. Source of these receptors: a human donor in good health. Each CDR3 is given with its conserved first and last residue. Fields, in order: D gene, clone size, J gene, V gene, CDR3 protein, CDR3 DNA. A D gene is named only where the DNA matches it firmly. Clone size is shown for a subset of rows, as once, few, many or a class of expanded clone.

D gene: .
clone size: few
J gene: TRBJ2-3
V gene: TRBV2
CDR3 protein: CASSEGGGPSFGGSTDTQYF
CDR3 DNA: TGTGCCAGCAGTGAAGGGGGAGGTCCAAGCTTTGGGGGAAGCACAGATACGCAGTATTTT

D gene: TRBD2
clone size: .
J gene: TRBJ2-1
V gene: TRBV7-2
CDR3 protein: CASSLAGRVNEQFF
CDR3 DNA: TGTGCCAGCAGCTTAGCGGGGAGGGTGAATGAGCAGTTCTTC

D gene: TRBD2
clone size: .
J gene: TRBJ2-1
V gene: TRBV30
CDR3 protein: CAWSVLLAEKQFF
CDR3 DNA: TGTGCCTGGAGTGTGTTGCTAGCGGAAAAGCAGTTCTTC

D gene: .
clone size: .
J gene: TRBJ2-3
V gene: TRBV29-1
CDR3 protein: CSVEDPKMGVDTQYF
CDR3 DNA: TGCAGCGTTGAAGATCCGAAGATGGGCGTGGATACGCAGTATTTT

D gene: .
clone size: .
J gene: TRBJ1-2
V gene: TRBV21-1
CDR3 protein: CASSKAKLGRVHTGKLCGYTF
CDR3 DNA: TGTGCCAGCAGCAAGGCCAAACTCGGAAGAGTCCACACGGGAAAACTATGTGGCTACACCTTC

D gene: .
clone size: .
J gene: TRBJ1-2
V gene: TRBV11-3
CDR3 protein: CASSTRPSVGGWIYGYTF
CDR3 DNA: TGTGCCAGCAGCACCCGCCCCAGCGTCGGAGGGTGGATATATGGCTACACCTTC

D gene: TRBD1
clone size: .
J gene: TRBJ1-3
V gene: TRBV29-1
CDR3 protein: CSVEGGPGQGSGNTIYF
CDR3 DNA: TGCAGCGTTGAAGGAGGACCGGGACAGGGCTCTGGAAACACCATATATTTT

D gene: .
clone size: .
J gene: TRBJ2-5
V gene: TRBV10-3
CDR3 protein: CAISEIPDPLQETQYF
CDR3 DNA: TGTGCCATCAGTGAGATTCCCGATCCCTTACAAGAGACCCAGTACTTC

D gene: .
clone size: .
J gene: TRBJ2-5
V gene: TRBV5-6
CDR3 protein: CASSLRALGQTQYF
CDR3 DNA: TGTGCCAGCAGCTTGAGGGCCCTGGGGCAGACCCAGTACTTC

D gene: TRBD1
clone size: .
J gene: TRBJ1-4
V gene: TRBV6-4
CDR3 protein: CASSIRTGADVDNEKLFF
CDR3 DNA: TGTGCCAGCAGTATCAGGACAGGGGCTGACGTTGATAATGAAAAACTGTTTTTT

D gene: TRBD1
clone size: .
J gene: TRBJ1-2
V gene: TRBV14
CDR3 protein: CASSQQGAGYGYTF
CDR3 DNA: TGTGCCAGCAGCCAACAGGGGGCAGGGTATGGCTACACCTTC

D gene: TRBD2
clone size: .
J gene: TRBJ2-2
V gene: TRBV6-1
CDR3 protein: CATSLAGLNTGELFF
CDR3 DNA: TGTGCCACCTCACTAGCGGGATTGAACACCGGGGAGCTGTTTTTT

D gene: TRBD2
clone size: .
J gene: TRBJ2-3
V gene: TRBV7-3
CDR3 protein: CASSSRLARADTQYF
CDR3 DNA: TGTGCCAGCAGCTCCCGACTAGCGAGGGCAGATACGCAGTATTTT

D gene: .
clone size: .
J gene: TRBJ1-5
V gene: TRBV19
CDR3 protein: CASSITGVRSRTPSYRAQHF
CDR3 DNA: TGTGCCAGTAGTATTACCGGTGTGAGGTCCAGGACCCCCTCTTATAGGGCCCAGCATTTT

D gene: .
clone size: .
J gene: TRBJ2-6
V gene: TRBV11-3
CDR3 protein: CASSWASGANVLTF
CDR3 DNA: TGTGCCAGCAGCTGGGCCTCTGGGGCCAACGTCCTGACTTTC

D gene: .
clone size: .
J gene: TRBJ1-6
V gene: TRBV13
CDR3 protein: CASSLGVASGTLSPLHF
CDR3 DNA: TGTGCCAGCAGCTTAGGGGTTGCCTCCGGGACACTTTCACCCCTCCACTTT

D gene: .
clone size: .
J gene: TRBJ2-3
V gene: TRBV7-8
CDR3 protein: CASSDPGSEQYF
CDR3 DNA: TGTGCCAGCAGCGACCCGGGTAGTGAGCAGTATTTT

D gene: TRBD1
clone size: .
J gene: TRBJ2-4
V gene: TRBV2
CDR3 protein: CASSPGQGEAKNIQYF
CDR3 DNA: TGTGCCAGCAGTCCCGGACAGGGGGAGGCCAAAAACATTCAGTACTTC

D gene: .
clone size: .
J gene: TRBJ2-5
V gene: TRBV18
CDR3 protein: CASSPGSLETQYF
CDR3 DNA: TGTGCCAGCTCACCAGGCAGTCTGGAGACCCAGTACTTC

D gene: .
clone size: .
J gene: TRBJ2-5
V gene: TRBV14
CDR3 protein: CASSQGWTNQETQYF
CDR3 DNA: TGTGCCAGCAGCCAAGGGTGGACAAACCAAGAGACCCAGTACTTC

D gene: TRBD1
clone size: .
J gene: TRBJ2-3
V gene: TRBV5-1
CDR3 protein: CASSFGDRRSDTQYF
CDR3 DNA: TGCGCCAGCAGCTTTGGGGACAGGCGTTCAGATACGCAGTATTTT

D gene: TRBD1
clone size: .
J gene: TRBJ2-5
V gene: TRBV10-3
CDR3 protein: CAISEGDRVQETQYF
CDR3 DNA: TGTGCCATCAGTGAGGGGGACAGAGTCCAAGAGACCCAGTACTTC